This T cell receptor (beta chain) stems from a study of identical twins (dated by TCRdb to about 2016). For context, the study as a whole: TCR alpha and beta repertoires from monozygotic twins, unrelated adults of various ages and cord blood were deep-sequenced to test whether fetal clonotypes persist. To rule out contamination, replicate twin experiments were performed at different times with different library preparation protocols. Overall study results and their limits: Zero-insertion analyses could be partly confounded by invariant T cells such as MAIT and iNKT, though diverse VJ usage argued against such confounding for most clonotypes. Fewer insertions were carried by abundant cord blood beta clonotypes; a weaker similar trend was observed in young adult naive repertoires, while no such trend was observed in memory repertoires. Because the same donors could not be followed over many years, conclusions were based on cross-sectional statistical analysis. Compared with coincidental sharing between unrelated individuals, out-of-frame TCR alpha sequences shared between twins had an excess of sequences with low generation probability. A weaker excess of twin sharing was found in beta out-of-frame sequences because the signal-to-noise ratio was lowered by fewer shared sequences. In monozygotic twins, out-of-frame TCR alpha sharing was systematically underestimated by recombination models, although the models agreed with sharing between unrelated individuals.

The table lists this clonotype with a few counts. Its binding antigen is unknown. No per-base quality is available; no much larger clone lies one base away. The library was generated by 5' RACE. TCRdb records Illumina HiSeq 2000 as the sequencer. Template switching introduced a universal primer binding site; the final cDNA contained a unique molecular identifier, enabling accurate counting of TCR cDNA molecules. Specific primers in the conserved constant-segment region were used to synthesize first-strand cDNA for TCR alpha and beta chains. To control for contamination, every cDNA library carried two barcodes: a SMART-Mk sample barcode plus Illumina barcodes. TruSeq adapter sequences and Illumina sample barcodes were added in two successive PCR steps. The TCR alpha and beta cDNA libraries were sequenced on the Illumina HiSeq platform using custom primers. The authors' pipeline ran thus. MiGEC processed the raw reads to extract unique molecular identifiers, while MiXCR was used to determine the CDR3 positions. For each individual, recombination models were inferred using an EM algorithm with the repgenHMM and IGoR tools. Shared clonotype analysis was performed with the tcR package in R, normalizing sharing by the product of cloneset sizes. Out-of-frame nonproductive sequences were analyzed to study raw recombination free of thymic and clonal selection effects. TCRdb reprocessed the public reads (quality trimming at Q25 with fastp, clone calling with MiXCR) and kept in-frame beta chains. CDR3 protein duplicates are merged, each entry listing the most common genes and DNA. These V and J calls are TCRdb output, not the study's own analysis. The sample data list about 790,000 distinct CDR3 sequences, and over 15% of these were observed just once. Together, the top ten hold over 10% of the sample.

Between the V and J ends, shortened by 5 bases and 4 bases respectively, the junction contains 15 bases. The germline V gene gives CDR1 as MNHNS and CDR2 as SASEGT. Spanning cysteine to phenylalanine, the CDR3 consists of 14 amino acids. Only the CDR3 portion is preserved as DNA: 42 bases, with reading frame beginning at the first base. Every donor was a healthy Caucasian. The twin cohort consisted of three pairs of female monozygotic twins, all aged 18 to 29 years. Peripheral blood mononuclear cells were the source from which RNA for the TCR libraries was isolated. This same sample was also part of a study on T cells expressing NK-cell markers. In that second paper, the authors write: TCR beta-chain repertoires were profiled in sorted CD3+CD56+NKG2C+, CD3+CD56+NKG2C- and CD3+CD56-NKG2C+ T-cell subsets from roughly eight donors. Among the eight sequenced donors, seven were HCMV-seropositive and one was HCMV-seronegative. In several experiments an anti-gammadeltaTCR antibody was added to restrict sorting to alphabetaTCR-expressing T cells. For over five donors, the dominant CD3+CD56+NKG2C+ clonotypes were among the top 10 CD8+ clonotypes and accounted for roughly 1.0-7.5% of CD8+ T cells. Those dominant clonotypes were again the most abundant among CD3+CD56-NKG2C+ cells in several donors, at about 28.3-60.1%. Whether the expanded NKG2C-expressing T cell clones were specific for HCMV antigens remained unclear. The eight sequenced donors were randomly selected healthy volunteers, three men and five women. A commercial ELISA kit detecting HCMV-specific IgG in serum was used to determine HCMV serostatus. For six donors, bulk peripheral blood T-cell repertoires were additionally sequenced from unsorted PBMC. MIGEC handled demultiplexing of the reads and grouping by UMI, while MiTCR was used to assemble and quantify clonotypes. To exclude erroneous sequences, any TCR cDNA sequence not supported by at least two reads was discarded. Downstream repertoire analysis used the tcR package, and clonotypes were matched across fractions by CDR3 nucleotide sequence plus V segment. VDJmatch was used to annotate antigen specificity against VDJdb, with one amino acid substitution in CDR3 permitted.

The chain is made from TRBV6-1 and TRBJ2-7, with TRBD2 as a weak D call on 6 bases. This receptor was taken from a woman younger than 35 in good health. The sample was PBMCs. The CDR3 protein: CASSPRGSGYEQYF. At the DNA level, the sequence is TGTGCCAGCAGTCCCCGGGGTAGCGGATACGAGCAGTACTTC.